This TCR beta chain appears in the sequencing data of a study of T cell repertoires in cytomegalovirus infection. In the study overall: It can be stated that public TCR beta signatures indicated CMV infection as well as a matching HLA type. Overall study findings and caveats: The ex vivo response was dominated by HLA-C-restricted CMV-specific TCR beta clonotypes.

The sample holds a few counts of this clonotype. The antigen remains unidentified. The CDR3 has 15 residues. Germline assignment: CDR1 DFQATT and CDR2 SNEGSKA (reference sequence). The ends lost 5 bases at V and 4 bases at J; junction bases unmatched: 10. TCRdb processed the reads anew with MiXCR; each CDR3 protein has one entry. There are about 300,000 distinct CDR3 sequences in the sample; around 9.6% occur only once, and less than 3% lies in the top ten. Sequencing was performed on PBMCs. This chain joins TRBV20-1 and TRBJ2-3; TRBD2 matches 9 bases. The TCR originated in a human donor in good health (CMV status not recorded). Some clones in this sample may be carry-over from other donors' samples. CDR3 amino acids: CSAARRTSEADTQYF. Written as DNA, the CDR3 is TGCAGTGCTGCCCGTCGGACTAGCGAGGCAGATACGCAGTATTTT.